A single sample is the source of the 27 T cell receptor beta chains below, sequenced in a study of blood T cell repertoires in COVID-19 (dated by TCRdb to 2020 to 2022). Receptor amplification or capture employed the immunoSEQ multiplex PCR assay. Drawn from immuneACCESS, this table holds only the in-frame rearrangements with V and J called that TCRdb kept. Clones are partly lost; checked studies trace under half to an unresolved V gene and leave the rest unexplained. The sample table contains 45,000 to 55,000 clones; only one count was recorded for 85% to 90% of them. The top ten clones comprise 10% to 15% of the sample. Sequencing was carried out using peripheral blood. The receptors were gathered from a man older than 75 with acute or convalescent COVID-19.

This clone was observed a single time. The chain uses TRBV6-5 and TRBJ1-4; 9 bases agree with TRBD1. There are 14 residues in the CDR3. Germline V gene data show CDR1 as MNHEY and CDR2 as SVGAGI. After removal of 6 bases from V and 5 bases from J, the junction contained 4 bases not matched to a gene. CDR3 residues: CASRDTGGNEKLFF. The CDR3 coding sequence is TGTGCCAGCAGGGATACAGGGGGCAATGAAAAACTGTTTTTT.

V usage is TRBV7-6 and J usage is TRBJ1-2; no clear D. Germline CDR1 reads SGHVS; CDR2 reads FNYEAQ. Trimming shortened V by 6 bases and J by 8 bases, and 13 bases separated the two germline ends. The CDR3 is 12 amino acids. The CDR3 sequence is CASRAGSGGYTF. As DNA, the CDR3 is TGTGCCAGCAGGGCAGGATCGGGGGGCTACACCTTC.

The V call is TRBV28, the J call TRBJ1-5; D is ambiguous. Trimming took off 5 bases at V and 6 bases at J, with 20 bases between the two ends. The CDR3 is 16 residues long. Germline V lookup: CDR1 MDHEN, CDR2 SYDVKM. In nucleotides, the CDR3 is TGTGCCAGCAGTGCCAGTAGTTTCGGGTCGATTCAGCCCCAGCATTTT. It translates to CASSASSFGSIQPQHF.

CDR3 sequence reads: CASSIGTGPNSPLHF. The CDR3 DNA sequence: TGTGCCAGCAGCATCGGGACAGGGCCTAATTCACCCCTCCACTTT. The chain combines TRBV5-8 with TRBJ1-6; 9 nucleotides align to TRBD1. The CDR3 spans 15 residues. Trimming took 4 bases from V and 6 from J; bases not matched to a gene: 5. CDR1 SGHTS and CDR2 YDEGEE come from the germline V gene. The whole variable domain, filled in from reference TRBV5-8 and TRBJ1-6, reads EAGVTQSPTHLIKTRGQQATLRCSPISGHTSVYWYQQALGLGLQFLLWYDEGEERNRGNFPPRFSGRQFPNYSSELNVNALELEDSALYLCASSIGTGPNSPLHFGNGTRLTVT.

As DNA, the CDR3 is TGTGCCAGCAGTGAAGTCCCGATATATCGGGTTAGGTACAATGAGCAGTTCTTC. Its translation is CASSEVPIYRVRYNEQFF. The chain is built from TRBV6-1 and TRBJ2-1; the D is unclear. V dropped 1 base and J dropped 4 bases, with 20 bases sitting between them. Per germline, CDR1 MNHNS and CDR2 SASEGT. This CDR3 spans 18 amino acids.

The sample holds many counts of this clone. The CDR3: CASSSLVGQYEQYF. The CDR3 DNA reads TGTGCCAGCAGCTCGCTAGTGGGGCAGTACGAGCAGTACTTC. This rearrangement joins TRBV11-2 to TRBJ2-7; a possible D gene is TRBD1 (5 bases). The V and J ends lost 4 bases and 4 bases respectively, with 14 bases between them. This CDR3 region has 14 residues. CDR1 is SGHAT and CDR2 is FQNNGV in the germline V gene.

J is TRBJ1-6 and V is TRBV19; no reliable D call. This CDR3 contains 12 residues. V lost 4 bases and J lost 10, with 8 bases in between. Germline CDR1 reads LNHDA; CDR2 reads SQIVND (reference sequence). The chain's CDR3 is CASSSPESPLHF. CDR3 DNA sequence: TGTGCCAGTAGTAGTCCAGAATCACCCCTCCACTTT.

The rearrangement uses TRBV5-1 and TRBJ1-1; 7 bases match TRBD1. The CDR3 is made up of 15 amino acids. The germline V gene encodes CDR1 SGHRS and CDR2 YFSETQ. The trim removed 4 bases at V and 7 bases at J, leaving 13 bases unmatched. CDR3 DNA sequence: TGCGCCAGCAGCCCCGATGAGGCAGGGGGAATTGAAGCTTTCTTT. Residues: CASSPDEAGGIEAFF.

V and J are TRBV19 and TRBJ1-5, with 7 bases aligning to TRBD1. This CDR3 has 15 residues. Trimming removed 7 bases from V and 9 bases from J; junction bases left unmatched: 15. Germline CDR1 is LNHDA and CDR2 is SQIVND (reference sequence). This CDR3 is CASTPDRAHGGPQHF. The CDR3 DNA follows: TGTGCCAGTACCCCCGACAGGGCGCACGGGGGGCCCCAGCATTTT.

The rearrangement joins TRBV3-1 (or the pseudogene TRBV3-2) to TRBJ1-1; TRBD1 is a possible D gene (6 bases). Between the trimmed V and J ends, which lost 4 bases and 6 bases, there was a span of 18 bases. This CDR3 is built from 15 residues. Germline loops: CDR1 LGHDT, CDR2 YNNKEL (reference sequence). CDR3 sequence (DNA): TGTGCCAGCAGCCTTAACGTAGGGGGAAGTGCTGAAGCTTTCTTT. It encodes CASSLNVGGSAEAFF.

The J gene is TRBJ2-3, the V gene TRBV4-2, with 9 bases aligning to TRBD2. Per germline, CDR1 LGHNA and CDR2 YNFKEQ. The CDR3 is 22 amino acids. Trimming cost V 1 base and J 0 bases; bases outside gene matches: 20. The CDR3, as DNA: TGTGCCAGCAGCCAAGGGGCGGGAGGGACTGAGGCAGCGGGGGGAAGCACAGATACGCAGTATTTT. It yields the protein CASSQGAGGTEAAGGSTDTQYF.

The V call is TRBV10-3, the J call TRBJ2-5; TRBD2 matches at 12 bases. V dropped 7 bases and J dropped 1; count of bases not matched to a gene: 4. In germline, CDR1 is ENHRY, CDR2 SYGVKD. This CDR3 is 15 amino acids long. CDR3 sequence: CAINTSGGCQETQYF. CDR3 DNA sequence: TGTGCCATCAACACTAGCGGGGGGTGCCAAGAGACCCAGTACTTC.

This clone was detected a few times. This rearrangement joins TRBV6-5 to TRBJ2-7; 7 bases are shared with TRBD2. Germline V gives CDR1 MNHEY, CDR2 SVGAGI. CDR3 length: 14 residues. With 7 bases clipped from V and 4 bases from J, the junction kept 10 bases outside the gene matches. The CDR3 region is CASTVSGEWYEQYF. The CDR3 DNA follows: TGTGCCAGCACCGTAAGCGGGGAATGGTACGAGCAGTACTTC.

J is TRBJ1-5 and V is TRBV19, with 8 bases matching TRBD1. The germline V gene encodes CDR1 LNHDA and CDR2 SQIVND (reference sequence). V lost 8 bases, J lost 11 bases, and 17 bases stayed unmatched. This CDR3 region has 15 residues. Here the CDR3 reads CASRDNRGGRGAQHF. CDR3 nucleotide sequence: TGTGCCAGTCGGGACAACAGGGGGGGTCGGGGTGCCCAGCATTTT.

About this clone: Other DNA sequences in the sample encode the same CDR3. The gene calls are TRBV5-1 and TRBJ2-3; TRBD2 is a possible D gene (5 bases). CDR1 is SGHRS, CDR2 YFSETQ, per germline. V was trimmed by 1 base and J by 0 bases, leaving 9 bases between them. The length of the CDR3 is 15 residues. The CDR3 DNA sequence: TGCGCCAGCAGCTTGCGGGGTTCTAGCACAGATACGCAGTATTTT. It specifies CASSLRGSSTDTQYF.

The rearrangement joins TRBV18 to TRBJ1-1; D not resolved. The germline V gene encodes CDR1 KGHSH and CDR2 LQKENI. V was pared by 4 bases and J by 0 bases, with 12 bases between. The CDR3 extends over 15 amino acids. The CDR3 DNA reads TGTGCCAGCTCACGGAGTCAAGCGGTGAACACTGAAGCTTTCTTT. It translates to CASSRSQAVNTEAFF.

The gene calls are TRBV11-2 and TRBJ1-1, with 8 bases matching TRBD1. After removal of 5 bases from V and 3 bases from J, the junction contained 2 bases not matched to a gene. The CDR3 spans 13 residues. In germline, CDR1 is SGHAT, CDR2 FQNNGV. CDR3 DNA: TGTGCCAGCAGCCAGGACAGGGACACTGAAGCTTTCTTT. It translates to CASSQDRDTEAFF. Variable domain in full (rest from reference TRBV11-2 and TRBJ1-1): EAGVAQSPRYKIIEKRQSVAFWCNPISGHATLYWYQQILGQGPKLLIQFQNNGVVDDSQLPKDRFSAERLKGVDSTLKIQPAKLEDSAVYLCASSQDRDTEAFFGQGTRLTVV.

This clone was seen a single time. The genes are TRBV5-1 and TRBJ1-4, with D possibly being TRBD1 (5 bases). Trimming took off 3 bases at V and 7 bases at J, with 13 bases between the two ends. Germline V CDR1 and CDR2: SGHRS, YFSETQ. CDR3 size: 14 residues. The CDR3 spells CASSSDRRGEKLFF. Written as DNA, the CDR3 is TGCGCCAGCAGCTCGGACCGAAGGGGTGAAAAACTGTTTTTT.

The gene calls are TRBV19 and TRBJ1-5, with a weak D call TRBD1 (6 bases). The CDR3 contains 15 residues. V gave up 7 bases and J gave up 7 bases, with 20 bases separating them. Germline CDR1 and CDR2: LNHDA and SQIVND (reference sequence). Here the CDR3 DNA reads TGTGCCAGTACCTATTCATCCAGGGGCGGACAGCCCCAGCATTTT. Protein: CASTYSSRGGQPQHF.

This chain links TRBV7-8 with TRBJ1-2, with D maybe TRBD1 (5 bases). V was pared by 3 bases and J by 5 bases, with 13 bases between. The germline V gene encodes CDR1 SGHVS and CDR2 FQNEAQ. This CDR3 has 14 amino acids. The CDR3, as DNA: TGTGCCAGCAGCTTTGGGGCCCTGGGGTATGGCTACACCTTC. It codes for CASSFGALGYGYTF.

This clone appeared a single time. V and J are TRBV6-5 and TRBJ1-2; D ambiguous. This CDR3 has 13 residues. Per germline, CDR1 MNHEY and CDR2 SVGAGI. V lost 0 bases and J 2 bases, leaving 4 bases between the germline ends. The CDR3 DNA reads TGTGCCAGCAGTTACTCGCTAAACTATGGCTACACCTTC. This translates into CASSYSLNYGYTF.

This chain uses TRBV7-2 with TRBJ1-5, with D unresolved. The CDR3 spans 14 residues. Per the germline V gene, CDR1 is SGHTA and CDR2 is FQGNSA. V lost 2 bases to trimming and J lost 4 bases, with 9 bases between them. The CDR3 nucleotides read TGTGCCAGCAGCTTACCGGGAGGGAATCAGCCCCAGCATTTT. Its protein is CASSLPGGNQPQHF.

This chain joins TRBV30 and TRBJ2-5; 9 bases are shared with TRBD1. CDR3 length: 13 residues. The germline CDR1 and CDR2 sequences are GTSNPN and SVGIG (reference sequence). V was pared by 7 bases and J by 4 bases, with 7 bases of the junction left unmatched. The CDR3 reads CAYLQGAGETQYF. The CDR3 DNA sequence: TGTGCCTACCTACAGGGGGCTGGAGAGACCCAGTACTTC.

This clone was recorded a few times. The rearrangement joins TRBV5-8 to TRBJ2-2, with D possibly being TRBD1 (5 bases). Germline V gene sequence: CDR1 SGHTS, CDR2 YDEGEE. The CDR3 length is 14 residues. V lost 0 bases and J 6 bases, leaving 9 bases between the germline ends. CDR3 coding DNA: TGTGCCAGCAGCTTGGGGCAAGGGGCCGGGGAGCTGTTTTTT. Translation: CASSLGQGAGELFF. The full variable domain, rest sourced from reference TRBV5-8 and TRBJ2-2, is EAGVTQSPTHLIKTRGQQATLRCSPISGHTSVYWYQQALGLGLQFLLWYDEGEERNRGNFPPRFSGRQFPNYSSELNVNALELEDSALYLCASSLGQGAGELFFGEGSRLTVL.

A few counts support this clone. This rearrangement joins TRBV6-1 to TRBJ1-6; 8 bases map to TRBD1. J gave up 4 bases and V 4 bases, and 6 bases lay outside the gene matches. The CDR3 is made up of 16 amino acids. In germline, CDR1 is MNHNS, CDR2 SASEGT. The CDR3 reads CASSAGRTGYNSPLHF. In DNA, the CDR3 is TGTGCCAGCAGTGCAGGCAGGACAGGGTATAATTCACCCCTCCACTTT.

The chain links TRBV25-1 to TRBJ1-1, with D maybe TRBD1 (6 bases). V was clipped by 1 base and J by 1 base, with 7 bases between them. Germline V gene sequence: CDR1 MGHDK, CDR2 SYGVNS. The CDR3 extends over 14 amino acids. The CDR3 loop reads CASSELQGNTEAFF. CDR3 nucleotides: TGTGCCAGCAGTGAATTACAGGGGAACACTGAAGCTTTCTTT.

This chain connects TRBV6-5 to TRBJ1-2, with TRBD1 matching 8 bases. The CDR3 covers 15 residues. Germline assignment: CDR1 MNHEY and CDR2 SVGAGI. Trimming took 1 base from V and 2 from J; bases not matched to a gene: 3. For the CDR3, the DNA is TGTGCCAGCAGTTACTACGGGACAGGAAACTATGGCTACACCTTC. It codes for CASSYYGTGNYGYTF.